The 26 T cell receptor beta chains given below trace back to one sample, sequenced in a study of vaccination and CD4 T cells after COVID-19 (dated by TCRdb to 2021 to 2024). No antigen has been identified for these receptors. The library was built by means of PCR. For sequencing, an Illumina iSeq 100 was employed. DNA from cultured CD4+ T cells underwent TCR sequencing with the Oncomine TCR Beta short-read assay at the Johns Hopkins FTIC core. The public reads were reanalyzed by TCRdb: fastp trimming at Q25, MiXCR alignment, in-frame beta chains only. All rows with the same CDR3 protein become a single entry with the most common DNA and genes. The sample records about 3,700 distinct CDR3 sequences, 20% of which are singletons. In total, the top ten clones hold approximately 21% of the sample. The label giving this sample's treatment or condition can be read as: roughly nine-day PBMC culture with coronavirus spike peptide pools or control peptides (ViraFEST assay).

Sample: CD4+ T cells from blood, cultured in vitro. Receptors originate from a human donor who had recovered from COVID-19.

In this sample, this clonotype is medium-sized (0.01 to 0.1%). The chain recombines TRBV20-1 with TRBJ1-5, with a tentative D call TRBD1 (5 bases). The CDR3 is 15 residues long. V was pared by 4 bases and J by 6 bases, with 19 bases between. The germline V gene encodes CDR1 DFQATT and CDR2 SNEGSKA (reference sequence). CDR3 sequence (DNA): TGCAGTGCTACTGACGTCGGGGGTGGGAGTCAGCCCCAGCATTTT. Its protein product is CSATDVGGGSQPQHF.

This clonotype has only a few counts. The V and J genes are TRBV27 and TRBJ1-1; 7 bases map to TRBD1. The CDR3 runs to 17 residues. V lost 0 bases and J lost 10; bases outside the gene matches: 17. CDR1 is MNHEY and CDR2 is SMNVEV in the germline V gene (reference sequence). The CDR3 DNA follows: TGTGCCAGCAGTTTATCGCGGGCCCCGACAGGGAGATACGTAGCTTTCTTT. This codes for CASSLSRAPTGRYVAFF.

The sample holds a few counts of this clonotype. This chain connects TRBV15 to TRBJ2-1; 7 bases agree with TRBD2. Trimming cost V 8 bases and J 1 base; bases outside gene matches: 11. Looked up from germline, CDR1 is LNHNV and CDR2 is YYDKDF (reference sequence). The CDR3 totals 16 residues. CDR3 nucleotides: TGTGCCACCGACCGGGGTGGGGGGGGTTCCTACAATGAGCAGTTCTTC. This gives the protein CATDRGGGGSYNEQFF.

In regard to this clonotype: A clone one base away is much larger, so this may be a read error. The chain carries TRBV20-1 and TRBJ2-1; 14 bases are shared with TRBD2. V gave up 7 bases and J gave up 5 bases; unmatched junction bases: 16. This CDR3 comprises 18 residues. Germline CDR1 reads DFQATT; CDR2 reads SNEGSKA (reference sequence). In nucleotides, the CDR3 is TGCAGTGTCCAAGGGACTAGCGGGGGTCCCGTGTTGGACAATGAGCAGTTCTTC. Encoded protein: CSVQGTSGGPVLDNEQFF.

This sequence joins TRBV27 and TRBJ2-1, with a tentative D call TRBD1 (5 bases). The V gene lost 0 bases and the J gene lost 4 bases, with 7 bases spanning the gap. The CDR3 covers 14 residues. In germline, CDR1 is MNHEY, CDR2 SMNVEV (reference sequence). CDR3 sequence reads: CASSLSDKYNEQFF. Here the CDR3 DNA reads TGTGCCAGCAGTTTATCGGACAAATACAATGAGCAGTTCTTC.

By proportion, this clonotype is medium-sized. J is TRBJ2-5 and V is TRBV30; no clear D gene. The CDR3 contains 15 residues. Per the germline V gene, CDR1 is GTSNPN and CDR2 is SVGIG (reference sequence). Trimming pared 0 bases from V and 9 bases from J, leaving 20 bases between. As DNA, the CDR3 is TGTGCCTGGAGTGTAGGTGGCACGTCCATAAGGGCCCAGTACTTC. Protein sequence: CAWSVGGTSIRAQYF.

The genes are TRBV5-4 and TRBJ2-1; 9 bases align to TRBD1. The germline CDR1 and CDR2 sequences are SGHNT and YYREEE (reference sequence). The CDR3 contains 17 residues. Germline trimming cut 4 bases from V and 7 bases from J; bases unmatched to any gene: 15. CDR3 DNA: TGTGCCAGCAGCCCGAGAAATACAGGGGGCGAGGCGAATGAGCAGTTCTTC. Protein product: CASSPRNTGGEANEQFF.

The J gene is TRBJ1-1, the V gene TRBV4-1; maybe TRBD1 (6 bases). This CDR3 region has 13 residues. CDR1 and CDR2 from the germline V gene are MGHRA and YSYEKL. V lost 8 bases, J lost 4 bases, and 14 bases lay in between. The CDR3 DNA is TGCGCCAGCGCTCGGGGGGCCAGCACTGAAGCTTTCTTT. Its translation: CASARGASTEAFF.

Within the sample, this clonotype is medium-sized. This chain connects TRBV30 to TRBJ1-2; D is possibly TRBD1 (5 bases). From germline, CDR1 is GTSNPN and CDR2 SVGIG (reference sequence). V shed 3 bases and J shed 6 bases, with 14 bases lying between them. This CDR3 region has 13 residues. The CDR3 DNA is TGTGCCTGGAGCCAGCAGGGATCGGATGGCTACACCTTC. It encodes CAWSQQGSDGYTF.

This CDR3 is CASSGREGFNSHLHF. The CDR3 region has the DNA TGTGCCAGCAGCGGCCGTGAGGGATTTAATTCACACCTCCACTTT. The chain couples TRBV21-1 to TRBJ1-6. TRBV21-1 is shown as a pseudogene. The CDR3 sequence is 15 residues long.

This clonotype was observed a few times. The chain combines TRBV11-2 with TRBJ2-7; D is perhaps TRBD1 (5 bases). Germline V gene data show CDR1 as SGHAT and CDR2 as FQNNGV. The CDR3 runs 16 residues. With 1 base removed from V and 4 bases from J, the gap between germline ends came to 17 bases. For the CDR3, the DNA is TGTGCCAGCAGCTTAGGGTTGGGCGCAGGGATTTACGAGCAGTACTTC. Translating it yields CASSLGLGAGIYEQYF.

The chain uses TRBV29-1 and TRBJ2-2; D might be TRBD2 (5 bases). Per germline, CDR1 SQVTM and CDR2 ANQGSEA. The CDR3 spans 15 residues. Trimming left V 6 bases short and J 1 base short, with 15 bases between. This CDR3 is CSVRTGVGNTGELFF. The DNA of the CDR3 is TGCAGCGTGAGGACCGGGGTGGGGAACACCGGGGAGCTGTTTTTT.

The gene calls are TRBV30 and TRBJ1-6, with a tentative D call TRBD1 (5 bases). Germline V gene data show CDR1 as GTSNPN and CDR2 as SVGIG (reference sequence). V was shortened by 2 bases and J by 6 bases, with 8 bases between the two germline ends. The CDR3 is 13 amino acids. CDR3 protein: CAWSPGTNSPLHF. CDR3 in DNA: TGTGCCTGGAGTCCAGGGACTAATTCACCCCTCCACTTT.

This clonotype ranks as large. The V gene is TRBV2, the J gene TRBJ2-3, with D possibly matching TRBD2 (6 bases). V dropped 3 bases and J dropped 4 bases, with 17 bases sitting between them. CDR1 is SNHLY and CDR2 is FYNNEI in the germline V gene. CDR3 length: 16 amino acids. The CDR3 region is CASSEETRGLSDTQYF. The CDR3 DNA is TGTGCCAGCAGTGAGGAGACTAGGGGTCTGTCAGATACGCAGTATTTT.

V usage is TRBV9 and J usage is TRBJ2-6; D gene unclear. Germline V lookup: CDR1 SGDLS, CDR2 YYNGEE. V lost 4 bases to trimming and J lost 0 bases, with 11 bases between them. This CDR3 comprises 16 residues. CDR3 residues: CASSLGESSGANVLTF. The CDR3 DNA sequence: TGTGCCAGCAGCCTAGGCGAGAGCTCTGGGGCCAACGTCCTGACTTTC. The full variable domain, completed using reference TRBV9 and TRBJ2-6, is DSGVTQTPKHLITATGQRVTLRCSPRSGDLSVYWYQQSLDQGLQFLIQYYNGEERAKGNILERFSAQQFPDLHSELNLSSLELGDSALYFCASSLGESSGANVLTFGAGSRLTVL.

This clonotype is medium-sized within its sample. V and J are TRBV6-5 and TRBJ1-6, with no clear D. The CDR3 runs to 17 residues. From germline, CDR1 is MNHEY and CDR2 SVGAGI. Trimming pared 4 bases from V and 1 base from J, leaving 14 bases between. The CDR3 here is CASSSLFGLSYNSPLHF. As DNA, the CDR3 is TGTGCCAGCAGTTCCCTTTTTGGGCTATCCTATAATTCACCCCTCCACTTT.

The V call is TRBV4-1, the J call TRBJ2-4, with 9 bases lining up with TRBD2. Per the germline V gene, CDR1 is MGHRA and CDR2 is YSYEKL. This CDR3 has 19 residues. Trimming removed 0 bases from V and 0 bases from J; junction bases left unmatched: 9. CDR3 protein: CASSQESSGGNLAKNIQYF. CDR3 DNA sequence: TGCGCCAGCAGCCAAGAATCCAGCGGGGGGAATCTAGCCAAAAACATTCAGTACTTC.

The genes are TRBV25-1 and TRBJ2-7, with a weak D call TRBD2 (6 bases). Looked up from germline, CDR1 is MGHDK and CDR2 is SYGVNS. This CDR3 region has 13 residues. The V end lost 6 bases, the J end lost 1 base, and 10 bases lay between the germline ends. The CDR3 region is CASRTSGSYEQYF. For the CDR3, the DNA is TGTGCCAGCAGGACTAGTGGGTCCTACGAGCAGTACTTC.

With respect to this clonotype: The junction departs from germline at one end; a sequencing error may be responsible. The V and J genes are TRBV6-1 and TRBJ2-4; no reliable D call. The CDR3 spans 16 residues. Germline V CDR1 and CDR2: MNHNS, SASEGT. The CDR3 nucleotides read TGTGCCAGCAGTGAAGCGCTTCTTGTTGAGGCAGTATCCGTAAGCTTC. Translation gives CASSEALLVEAVSVSF.

The V gene is TRBV24-1, the J gene TRBJ2-3, with 9 bases identical to TRBD2. After removal of 4 bases from V and 1 base from J, the junction contained 2 bases not matched to a gene. The CDR3 spans 15 residues. CDR1 is KGHDR, CDR2 SFDVKD, per germline. CDR3 DNA sequence: TGTGCCACCAGTGACGTAGCGGGGGGCACAGATACGCAGTATTTT. Translated: CATSDVAGGTDTQYF.

This clonotype was seen a few times. The chain combines TRBV20-1 with TRBJ2-1; 14 nucleotides agree with TRBD2. Germline assignment: CDR1 DFQATT and CDR2 SNEGSKA (reference sequence). This CDR3 is built from 13 residues. The J segment lost 13 bases and the V segment lost 5 bases, leaving 7 bases of the junction unmatched. CDR3 residues: CSASRTSGGLQFF. CDR3 DNA sequence: TGCAGTGCTTCTAGGACTAGCGGGGGGTTACAGTTCTTC.

As to this clonotype: A single base separates this from a much larger clone, so it may be a read error. The chain joins TRBV6-5 to TRBJ1-5; D unresolved. The CDR3 loop spans 13 amino acids. Germline V gene lookup returns CDR1 MNHEY and CDR2 SVGAGI. The CDR3 loop reads CASSSYSDQSQHF. Written as DNA, the CDR3 is TGTGCCAGCAGTTCATATTCCGATCAGTCCCAGCATTTT.

This clonotype was seen only a few times. This sequence joins TRBV2 and TRBJ2-1; tentative D call: TRBD1 (5 bases). The CDR3 is made up of 13 amino acids. Germline V gives CDR1 SNHLY, CDR2 FYNNEI. V was trimmed by 10 bases and J by 3 bases, leaving 13 bases between them. The CDR3 reads CATKGRIYNEQFF. CDR3 sequence (DNA): TGTGCCACCAAGGGGCGGATCTACAATGAGCAGTTCTTC.

This clonotype is labeled as medium-sized (0.01 to 0.1%). The J gene is TRBJ1-1, the V gene TRBV6-5; no reliable D call. Germline V gene lookup returns CDR1 MNHEY and CDR2 SVGAGI. V lost 2 bases, J lost 4 bases, and 5 bases lay in between. The CDR3 length is 12 residues. CDR3 DNA: TGTGCCAGCAGTTACGGGAGCACTGAAGCTTTCTTT. Translation: CASSYGSTEAFF.

In its sample, this clonotype ranks as medium-sized (0.01 to 0.1%). The CDR3 loop reads CSVRDALRNEQFF. CDR3 coding DNA: TGCAGCGTTCGAGACGCCCTTCGGAATGAGCAGTTCTTC. V and J are TRBV29-1 and TRBJ2-1; D remains unclear. The germline V gene has CDR1 SQVTM and CDR2 ANQGSEA. The CDR3 totals 13 residues. Trimming pared 5 bases from V and 7 bases from J, leaving 15 bases between.

This clonotype occurred a few times. The chain combines TRBV6-1 with TRBJ1-2; 7 bases match TRBD1. Trimming took 5 bases from V and 2 from J; bases not matched to a gene: 8. CDR3 size: 15 residues. Germline V CDR1 and CDR2: MNHNS, SASEGT. CDR3 residues: CASSTRDRLNYGYTF. The CDR3 DNA reads TGTGCCAGCAGTACCCGGGACAGACTAAACTATGGCTACACCTTC.